This T cell receptor (beta chain) is drawn from a study of cytotoxic CD8 clonotypes in ibrutinib-treated CLL. About the study: Samples showed on average approximately 250,000 productive templates and roughly 90,000 productive rearrangements.

Study-wide results and caveats: Clonality at baseline surpassed age-matched healthy donors and tracked circulating CD8+ T-cell counts.

This table comes from immunoSEQ multiplex PCR, and its TCRdb copy is limited to in-frame clones, with some not included. Here the sample spans about 50,000 clones, roughly 63% being singletons. TCR beta libraries used about 2.1 micrograms of DNA from cryopreserved PBMCs. With respect to this clone: What it binds is unknown.

This CDR3 spans 15 amino acids. J gave up 7 bases and V 6 bases, and 9 bases lay outside the gene matches. Germline V lookup: CDR1 MNHNY, CDR2 SVGAGI (reference sequence). The material was PBMCs, obtained after 24 months of ibrutinib treatment. The chain employs TRBV6-6 and TRBJ2-1, with TRBD2 matching over 10 bases. The sequence came from a human donor with chronic lymphocytic leukemia. CDR3 nucleotides: TGTGCCAGCAGCTCCAGCGGGGGGGCCTTTAATGAGCAGTTCTTC. Its translation is CASSSSGGAFNEQFF.